This note documents a single T cell receptor (beta chain) sequence. Its cognate antigen is unknown. PCR was performed using 60 Vbeta and 13 Jbeta primers. Repertoires were generated with immunoSEQ multiplex PCR, while TCRdb's copy carries only in-frame clones and drops some. The data show some 150,000 clones, with roughly 77% seen just once and about 3.1% held by the top ten. This sample was included in a study of cytomegalovirus exposure and HLA in healthy donors. Study details: Among the roughly 400 genotyped donors, about 81% were placed in the Caucasian-associated ancestry cluster.

Whole-study findings and limits: Presence/absence analyses rested on an assumption that sequencing depth was roughly uniform across donors. It was about 150 TCR beta chains that were listed as cytomegalovirus-associated.

Germline V gives CDR1 SGDLS, CDR2 YYNGEE. The CDR3 length is 19 residues. With 3 bases clipped from V and 0 bases from J, the junction kept 7 bases outside the gene matches. The V gene is TRBV9, the J gene TRBJ2-2; 14 bases are shared with TRBD2. This sequence originates from a man aged 40-49 years in good health and CMV-seronegative. The sequencing input was PBMCs. CDR3: CASSGPGLAGAANTGELFF. DNA for the CDR3: TGTGCCAGCAGCGGCCCGGGACTAGCGGGGGCAGCGAACACCGGGGAGCTGTTTTTT.